The source of this T cell receptor (beta chain) is a study of T-cell reconstitution after alpha-beta-depleted transplantation in children. For TCRbeta, the library was prepared with unique molecular identifiers. MiXCR was run by TCRdb on the PCR reads, yielding one entry per CDR3 protein. The sample holds 150,000 to 200,000 distinct CDR3 sequences, 5% to 7.5% seen once. Study-wide points: Surviving recipient T cells and thymic progenitors produced the high day-60 TCRbeta diversity seen in some patients.

As concerns this clonotype: Its target is unknown. A read error is possible here, since a much larger clone lies one base away.

This TCR was sampled from a girl less than two years old with combined immunodeficiency, due to receive a stem cell transplant. Sample: PBMCs, taken before TCRalphabeta/CD19-depleted stem cell transplant.

This chain's CDR3 is CASIVGGFNTEAFF. DNA for the CDR3: TGTGCCAGCATCGTAGGGGGTTTCAACACTGAAGCTTTCTTT. V is TRBV5-6 and J is TRBJ1-1; perhaps TRBD1 as D (6 bases). The V gene's germline CDR1 is SGHDT and CDR2 YYEEEE. The CDR3 is 14 amino acids. The V gene lost 6 bases and the J gene lost 2 bases, with 14 bases spanning the gap. Looking up the rest from reference TRBV5-6 and TRBJ1-1 gives the full variable domain: DAGVTQSPTHLIKTRGQQVTLRCSPKSGHDTVSWYQQALGQGPQFIFQYYEEEERQRGNFPDRFSGHQFPNYSSELNVNALLLGDSALYLCASIVGGFNTEAFFGQGTRLTVV.